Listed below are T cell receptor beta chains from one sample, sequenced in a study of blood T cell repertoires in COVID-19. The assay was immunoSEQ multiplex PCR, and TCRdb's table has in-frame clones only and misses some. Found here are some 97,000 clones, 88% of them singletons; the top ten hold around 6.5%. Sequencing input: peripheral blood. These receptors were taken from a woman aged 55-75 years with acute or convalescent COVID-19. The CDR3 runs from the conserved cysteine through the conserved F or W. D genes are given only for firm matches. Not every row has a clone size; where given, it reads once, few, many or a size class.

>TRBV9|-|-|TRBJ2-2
TGTGCCAGCGGGCGGGAGAACACCGGGGAGCTGTTTTTT
CASGRENTGELFF
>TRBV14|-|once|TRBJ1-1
TGTGCCAGTAGGACCGGGGGTCTGAACACTGAAGCTTTCTTT
CASRTGGLNTEAFF
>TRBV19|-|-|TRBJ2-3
TGTGCCAGTAGTATAGGGCGGGAAAGCACAGATACGCAGTATTTT
CASSIGRESTDTQYF
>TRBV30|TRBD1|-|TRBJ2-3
TGTGCCTGGAGGGACAGGGGGCTTCGCACAGATACGCAGTATTTT
CAWRDRGLRTDTQYF
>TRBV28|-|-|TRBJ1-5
TGTGCCAGCAGTTTACCGACAGTCAATCAGCCCCAGCATTTT
CASSLPTVNQPQHF
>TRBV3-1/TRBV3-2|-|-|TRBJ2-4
TGTGCCAGCAGCCAAGATCGGACGAGGGGGACCCTTTGGAACATTCAGTACTTC
CASSQDRTRGTLWNIQYF
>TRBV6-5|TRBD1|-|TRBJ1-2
TGTGCCAGCAGTTACTCGGGACAGGGCCTAAATGGCTACACCTTC
CASSYSGQGLNGYTF
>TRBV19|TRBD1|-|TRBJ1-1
TGTGCCAGTAGTATAGAGGGACAGGGGAACACTGAAGCTTTCTTT
CASSIEGQGNTEAFF
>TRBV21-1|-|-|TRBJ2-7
TGTGCCGCGGGGCCAGGGCCGGTCTACGAGCAGTACTTC
CAAGPGPVYEQYF
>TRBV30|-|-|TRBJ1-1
TGTGCCTGGAGTGCCACCGCGCTAACTTACGCCACTGAAGCTTTCTTT
CAWSATALTYATEAFF
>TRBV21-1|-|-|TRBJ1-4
TGTGCCAGCAGCAGGCCTAGTCATAGACCGACTGCTGTTTTT
CASSRPSHRPTAVF
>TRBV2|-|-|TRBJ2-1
TGTGCCAGCAGTGAAAAGGAACGGGGAGGTGAGCAGTTCTTC
CASSEKERGGEQFF
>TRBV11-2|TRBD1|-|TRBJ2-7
TGTGCCAGCAGCTCTGGGGGACAGTTAATAACCTACGAGCAGTACTTC
CASSSGGQLITYEQYF
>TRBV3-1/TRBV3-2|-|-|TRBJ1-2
TGTGCCAGCAGCCAAGTCGACCCTGGGAGGAGACATGGCTACACCTTC
CASSQVDPGRRHGYTF
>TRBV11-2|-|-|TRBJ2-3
TGTGCCAGCAGCTTAGTCGGGGTTAGCGCCGGAGGGCAAGATACGCAGTATTTT
CASSLVGVSAGGQDTQYF
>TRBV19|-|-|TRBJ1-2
TGTGCCAGTAGTAACTCAGGTTTCCTTATCGGCTACACCTTC
CASSNSGFLIGYTF
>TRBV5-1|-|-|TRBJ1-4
TGCGCCAGCAGCTCGGACAGTTCAACTAATGAAAAACTGTTTTTT
CASSSDSSTNEKLFF
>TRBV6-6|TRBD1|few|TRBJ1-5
TGTGCCAGCAGTTATCTAGACAGGGGTCGCAATCAGCCCCAGCATTTT
CASSYLDRGRNQPQHF
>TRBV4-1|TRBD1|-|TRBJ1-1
TGCGCCAGCAGCCAAGAACCGGGGACAGTCAGGGGAGCTTTCTTT
CASSQEPGTVRGAFF
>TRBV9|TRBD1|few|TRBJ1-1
TGTGCCAGCAGCGCTCGGGACAGTGGGAACACTGAAGCTTTCTTT
CASSARDSGNTEAFF
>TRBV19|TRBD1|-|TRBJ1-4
TGTGCCAGTTGGGACAGCCAACTTCATAATGAAAAACTGTTTTTT
CASWDSQLHNEKLFF
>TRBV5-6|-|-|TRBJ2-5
TGTGCCAGCAGCTTGGGTCAGGGTCAGGGAGAGACCCAGTACTTC
CASSLGQGQGETQYF
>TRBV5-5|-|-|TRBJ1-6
TGTGCCAGCAGCCCAGTTGTGGTGTCCTATAATTCACCCCTCCACTTT
CASSPVVVSYNSPLHF
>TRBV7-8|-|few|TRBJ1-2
TGTGCCAGCAGCCAGTGGGAGAGCGGAGGCTACACCTTC
CASSQWESGGYTF
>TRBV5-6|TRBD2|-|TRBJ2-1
TGTGCCAGCAGATTAGCGGGAGGGCCTTCGGGTGAGCAGTTCTTC
CASRLAGGPSGEQFF
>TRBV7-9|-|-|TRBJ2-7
TGTGCCAGCAGCTTAGGGGGGCACTACGAGCAGTACTTC
CASSLGGHYEQYF